A selection of T cell receptor beta chains follows, all from one sample in a study of T cell changes during pregnancy in multiple sclerosis. The repertoire was sequenced with immunoSEQ multiplex PCR; TCRdb's copy has only in-frame clones and lacks some. This table has tens of thousands of clones, 94% appearing once. The sequences come from peripheral blood, collected in the third trimester of pregnancy. Receptor source: a female donor with multiple sclerosis, enrolled in a pregnancy study. Both conserved end residues are part of each CDR3. A D gene is named only where the DNA matches it firmly. Not every row has a clone size; where given, it reads once, few, many or a size class.

CDR3aa | CDR3nt | abundance | d_gene | j_gene | v_gene
CATSRALARGETQYF | TGTGCCACCAGCAGAGCCCTCGCGAGAGGGGAGACCCAGTACTTC | once | NA | TRBJ2-5 | TRBV15
CASSPLPQGRSSYNSPLHF | TGTGCCAGCTCACCTTTACCACAGGGGCGGAGCTCCTATAATTCACCCCTCCACTTT | NA | TRBD1 | TRBJ1-6 | TRBV18
CASSAQTGGTEAFF | TGTGCCAGCAGCGCCCAGACAGGGGGGACTGAAGCTTTCTTT | once | TRBD1 | TRBJ1-1 | TRBV9
CASTTGTGHGEQYF | TGTGCCAGCACAACCGGGACAGGGCATGGCGAGCAGTACTTC | NA | TRBD1 | TRBJ2-7 | TRBV6-6
CASSIRVSTDTQYF | TGTGCCAGTAGTATCCGAGTGAGCACAGATACGCAGTATTTT | once | NA | TRBJ2-3 | TRBV19
CASSEGTGYTGELFF | TGTGCCAGCAGTGAGGGGACAGGGTACACCGGGGAGCTGTTTTTT | NA | TRBD1 | TRBJ2-2 | TRBV6-1
CASSIGVANYGYTF | TGTGCCAGTAGTATCGGGGTTGCTAACTATGGCTACACCTTC | NA | NA | TRBJ1-2 | TRBV19
CASSSGLAGALGTQYF | TGTGCCAGCAGCTCGGGACTAGCGGGGGCCCTAGGAACCCAGTACTTC | NA | TRBD2 | TRBJ2-5 | TRBV7-2
CASSYVTGLNSPLHF | TGTGCCAGCAGTTACGTGACAGGCCTTAATTCACCCCTCCACTTT | NA | NA | TRBJ1-6 | TRBV6-6
CASSMNGITGINYGYTF | TGTGCCAGTAGTATGAACGGGATAACGGGGATTAACTATGGCTACACCTTC | NA | NA | TRBJ1-2 | TRBV19
CASSPESTSAPYEQYF | TGTGCCAGCAGCCCAGAATCGACTAGCGCACCCTACGAGCAGTACTTC | NA | TRBD2 | TRBJ2-7 | TRBV7-2
CASSLSAGGTDTQYF | TGTGCCAGCAGTTTATCGGCGGGTGGCACAGATACGCAGTATTTT | NA | NA | TRBJ2-3 | TRBV27
CASSPTSGEQYF | TGTGCCAGCAGCCCTACTAGCGGCGAGCAGTACTTC | NA | TRBD2 | TRBJ2-7 | TRBV7-2
CASSSILETQYF | TGTGCCAGCAGCTCCATTTTAGAGACCCAGTACTTC | NA | NA | TRBJ2-5 | TRBV7-6
CASSLSQGGHQPQHF | TGTGCCAGCAGCTTATCACAGGGCGGCCATCAGCCCCAGCATTTT | NA | NA | TRBJ1-5 | TRBV7-6
CASSLFSPSTNEKLFF | TGTGCCAGCAGCTTATTCAGTCCTTCAACTAATGAAAAACTGTTTTTT | NA | NA | TRBJ1-4 | TRBV5-5
CASSFTPLVAGGDNEQFF | TGTGCCAGCAGCTTTACCCCCTTGGTAGCGGGGGGAGACAATGAGCAGTTCTTC | NA | TRBD2 | TRBJ2-1 | TRBV13
CASSLTGNQPQHF | TGTGCCAGCAGTTTAACGGGCAATCAGCCCCAGCATTTT | NA | NA | TRBJ1-5 | TRBV27
CASSAPYRGHEQFF | TGTGCCAGCAGTGCGCCGTACAGGGGACATGAGCAGTTCTTC | NA | TRBD1 | TRBJ2-1 | TRBV27
CASSQTVDRGGQPQHF | TGCGCCAGCAGCCAGACGGTGGACAGGGGCGGTCAGCCCCAGCATTTT | NA | TRBD1 | TRBJ1-5 | TRBV4-3
CASKGLRHGYTF | TGTGCCAGCAAAGGCCTCAGGCATGGCTACACCTTC | once | NA | TRBJ1-2 | TRBV14
CASSQGAWSPLHF | TGCGCCAGCAGCCAAGGGGCATGGTCACCCCTCCACTTT | NA | NA | TRBJ1-6 | TRBV4-1
CASSKELAEFYGYTF | TGTGCCAGCAGCAAAGAGCTCGCCGAATTCTATGGCTACACCTTC | NA | NA | TRBJ1-2 | TRBV21-1
CASSFGTGIEQYF | TGTGCCAGCAGCTTCGGGACAGGGATCGAGCAGTACTTC | NA | TRBD1 | TRBJ2-7 | TRBV11-3
CATSRDDALGYTF | TGTGCCACCAGCAGAGATGATGCGCTTGGCTACACCTTC | NA | NA | TRBJ1-2 | TRBV15
CASSTIDRDDTEAFF | TGTGCCAGCAGTACAATAGACAGGGATGACACTGAAGCTTTCTTT | NA | TRBD1 | TRBJ1-1 | TRBV28
CASSQVPGEQYF | TGCGCCAGCAGCCAAGTCCCGGGCGAGCAGTACTTC | NA | NA | TRBJ2-7 | TRBV4-3
CASRRDSGYGDTQYF | TGTGCCAGCAGGCGGGACAGTGGATATGGAGATACGCAGTATTTT | NA | NA | TRBJ2-3 | TRBV6-5
CASSFSAGGHNEQFF | TGTGCCAGCAGTTTCTCAGCGGGGGGCCACAATGAGCAGTTCTTC | NA | TRBD2 | TRBJ2-1 | TRBV6-5